Below are 30 T cell receptor beta chains sequenced from a single sample in a study of cytomegalovirus exposure and HLA in healthy donors. The primer mix had 60 Vbeta and 13 Jbeta primers. Assay: immunoSEQ multiplex PCR; the TCRdb copy retains only in-frame clones and omits some. The sample comprises tens of thousands of clones, approximately 80% of which are singletons, and around 7.8% rests with the top ten. Sequencing used PBMCs. The receptor set was obtained from a man aged 18-30 years in good health and CMV-seropositive.

As DNA, the CDR3 is TGTGCCTGGAGGGTGGCCCGAACCACAGATACGCAGTATTTT. It encodes CAWRVARTTDTQYF. The chain recombines TRBV30 with TRBJ2-3; unclear D gene. V was cut by 3 bases and J by 2 bases, with 12 bases left in between. The CDR3 is 14 amino acids. Germline-derived CDR1 and CDR2 are GTSNPN and SVGIG (reference sequence). Supplemented by reference TRBV30 and TRBJ2-3, the full variable domain reads SQTIHQWPATLVQPVGSPLSLECTVEGTSNPNLYWYRQAAGRGLQLLFYSVGIGQISSEVPQNLSASRPQDRQFILSSKKLLLSDSGFYLCAWRVARTTDTQYFGPGTRLTVL.

The genes are TRBV6-1 and TRBJ1-1, with TRBD1 as a possible D gene (5 bases). The CDR3 runs 12 residues. CDR1 MNHNS and CDR2 SASEGT come from the germline V gene. Trimming cost V 6 bases and J 7 bases, with 12 bases left between them. The CDR3 DNA reads TGTGCCAGCAGATTGACAGACCGTGAAGCTTTCTTT. Its translation: CASRLTDREAFF.

The table lists this clone with a few counts. The chain joins TRBV19 to TRBJ1-1; TRBD1 might be the D (6 bases). The V and J ends lost 6 bases and 1 base respectively, with 12 bases between them. CDR3 length: 14 amino acids. Germline V gene lookup returns CDR1 LNHDA and CDR2 SQIVND (reference sequence). The CDR3 bases are TGTGCCAGTAGGACCGGGACACCGAACACTGAAGCTTTCTTT. Its translation: CASRTGTPNTEAFF.

The chain employs TRBV4-1 and TRBJ2-6; the D gene is possibly TRBD1 (6 bases). The CDR3 runs 17 residues. The V gene's germline CDR1 is MGHRA and CDR2 YSYEKL. V was pared by 4 bases and J by 0 bases, with 13 bases between. CDR3 sequence reads: CASSRGQPSSGANVLTF. The CDR3 DNA reads TGCGCCAGCAGCCGAGGACAGCCCAGCTCTGGGGCCAACGTCCTGACTTTC.

The gene calls are TRBV10-2 and TRBJ2-7, with 10 bases matching TRBD1. The germline CDR1 and CDR2 sequences are WSHSY and SAAADI. V dropped 6 bases and J dropped 3; count of bases not matched to a gene: 5. The CDR3 is made up of 14 amino acids. The CDR3 bases are TGCGCCAGCAGGACAGGGGGCGGCTTCTACGAGCAGTACTTC. This translates into CASRTGGGFYEQYF.

V usage is TRBV6-5 and J usage is TRBJ1-4; the match to TRBD1 covers 9 bases. The CDR3 length is 14 residues. Trimming removed 6 bases from V and 8 bases from J; junction bases left unmatched: 7. Germline V gene lookup returns CDR1 MNHEY and CDR2 SVGAGI. CDR3 residues: CASRKGQGGEKLFF. CDR3 in DNA: TGTGCCAGCAGGAAGGGACAGGGAGGGGAAAAACTGTTTTTT.

This clone has just a few counts. The V call is TRBV6-5, the J call TRBJ2-5; maybe TRBD2 (6 bases). CDR1 and CDR2 from the germline V gene are MNHEY and SVGAGI. This CDR3 is 15 amino acids long. Trimming shortened V by 6 bases and J by 6 bases, and 20 bases separated the two germline ends. The CDR3 sequence is CASSPSAGQGKTQYF. The CDR3 region has the DNA TGTGCCAGCAGCCCTAGTGCGGGGCAAGGAAAGACCCAGTACTTC.

The chain combines TRBV5-4 with TRBJ1-1, with D hard to call. Germline values: CDR1 SGHNT, CDR2 YYREEE (reference sequence). CDR3 length: 14 residues. V shed 2 bases and J shed 5 bases, with 13 bases lying between them. CDR3 amino acids: CASSFQVEGTEAFF. CDR3 DNA sequence: TGTGCCAGCAGCTTTCAGGTGGAGGGAACTGAAGCTTTCTTT.

The chain has TRBV6-1 and TRBJ2-7; the D gene is possibly TRBD1 (5 bases). V gave up 8 bases and J gave up 5 bases, with 19 bases separating them. The CDR3 covers 14 residues. Germline CDR1 and CDR2: MNHNS and SASEGT. Written as DNA, the CDR3 is TGTGCCAGCGGGGTCCGGCAGGGTGTCGACGAGCAGTACTTC. Encoded protein: CASGVRQGVDEQYF.

The CDR3 loop reads CASRGQAETNEKLFF. The DNA for the CDR3 is TGTGCCAGCAGGGGACAGGCGGAAACTAATGAAAAACTGTTTTTT. The chain uses TRBV6-1 and TRBJ1-4, with 8 bases identical to TRBD1. V lost 6 bases to trimming and J lost 1 base; unmatched junction nucleotides: 4. The CDR3 loop spans 15 amino acids. Germline CDR1 reads MNHNS; CDR2 reads SASEGT.

The J gene is TRBJ1-1, the V gene TRBV29-1; TRBD1 matches 11 bases. The CDR3 runs to 12 residues. The J segment lost 6 bases and the V segment lost 4 bases, leaving 1 base of the junction unmatched. Germline loops: CDR1 SQVTM, CDR2 ANQGSEA. Written as DNA, the CDR3 is TGCAGCGTTGGGACAGGGGGCCCTGAAGCTTTCTTT. Protein product: CSVGTGGPEAFF.

A few counts support this clone. J is TRBJ2-1 and V is TRBV9; 8 bases match TRBD2. This CDR3 region has 15 residues. Germline CDR1 and CDR2: SGDLS and YYNGEE. With 6 bases clipped from V and 4 bases from J, the junction kept 9 bases outside the gene matches. The DNA for the CDR3 is TGTGCCAGCACCTTACTAGCGGACTATTACAATGAGCAGTTCTTC. Residues: CASTLLADYYNEQFF.

This clone is termed large. Within the sample, other DNA sequences also encode this same CDR3. This sequence joins TRBV6-5 and TRBJ1-2; TRBD1 agrees at 11 bases. V shed 4 bases, J shed 4 bases, and the junction held 5 bases outside the gene matches. CDR3 length: 15 residues. Germline V gene data show CDR1 as MNHEY and CDR2 as SVGAGI. CDR3 loop: CASSSLDRGPYGYTF. CDR3 coding DNA: TGTGCCAGCAGTTCCCTGGACAGGGGGCCCTATGGCTACACCTTC.

This clone was seen only a few times. In DNA form, the CDR3 reads TGTGCCAGCAGTAGACAGGTAGAAGCTTTCTTT. Its translation is CASSRQVEAFF. This sequence joins TRBV6-1 and TRBJ1-1; a possible D gene is TRBD1 (6 bases). The CDR3 is 11 amino acids. The V gene lost 5 bases and the J gene lost 8 bases, with 9 bases spanning the gap. Germline V lookup: CDR1 MNHNS, CDR2 SASEGT.

This clone is a singleton in its sample. V usage is TRBV29-1 and J usage is TRBJ2-3, with D possibly being TRBD1 (6 bases). The CDR3 consists of 16 residues. Trimming left V 5 bases short and J 5 bases short, with 23 bases between. The germline gives CDR1 SQVTM, CDR2 ANQGSEA. DNA for the CDR3: TGCAGCGTTCTGTGGGCCCGGGGACACCATCAAGATACGCAGTATTTT. Protein: CSVLWARGHHQDTQYF.

V is TRBV9 and J is TRBJ2-3, with 10 nucleotides matching TRBD1. Germline trimming cut 3 bases from V and 1 base from J; bases unmatched to any gene: 2. Looked up from germline, CDR1 is SGDLS and CDR2 is YYNGEE. CDR3 size: 15 residues. For the CDR3, the DNA is TGTGCCAGCAGCGATGGGACAGGGGGCACAGATACGCAGTATTTT. Its protein product is CASSDGTGGTDTQYF.

The chain uses TRBV7-6 and TRBJ2-3; D ambiguous. Germline assignment: CDR1 SGHVS and CDR2 FNYEAQ. The CDR3 has 16 amino acids. V was trimmed by 1 base and J by 0 bases, leaving 11 bases between them. CDR3: CASSLGAIRSTDTQYF. The CDR3 DNA is TGTGCCAGCAGCTTAGGGGCGATTCGAAGCACAGATACGCAGTATTTT.

This clone was counted a single time. The J gene is TRBJ1-2, the V gene TRBV28; 9 bases align to TRBD1. The junction had 5 bases not matched to a gene; V was cut back by 5 bases and J by 4 bases. CDR1 is MDHEN, CDR2 SYDVKM, per germline. This CDR3 is 14 amino acids long. CDR3 coding DNA: TGTGCCAGCAGTGGACAGGGGAAATTCTATGGCTACACCTTC. Translated, it gives CASSGQGKFYGYTF.

The chain recombines TRBV19 with TRBJ1-1, with TRBD1 as a possible D gene (5 bases). This CDR3 region has 14 residues. Per the germline V gene, CDR1 is LNHDA and CDR2 is SQIVND (reference sequence). V was clipped by 1 base and J by 0 bases, with 6 bases between them. The CDR3 reads CASSIGGMNTEAFF. The DNA for the CDR3 is TGTGCCAGTAGTATAGGGGGCATGAACACTGAAGCTTTCTTT.

This chain joins TRBV30 and TRBJ2-3, with D maybe TRBD2 (6 bases). The V end lost 0 bases, the J end lost 2 bases, and 9 bases lay between the germline ends. The CDR3 loop spans 14 amino acids. Germline V CDR1 and CDR2: GTSNPN, SVGIG (reference sequence). The CDR3 DNA is TGTGCCTGGAGTGTGGGACTTGACACAGATACGCAGTATTTT. It encodes CAWSVGLDTDTQYF. The full variable domain, rest sourced from reference TRBV30 and TRBJ2-3, is SQTIHQWPATLVQPVGSPLSLECTVEGTSNPNLYWYRQAAGRGLQLLFYSVGIGQISSEVPQNLSASRPQDRQFILSSKKLLLSDSGFYLCAWSVGLDTDTQYFGPGTRLTVL.

CDR3 bases: TGTGCCAGCAGCCTATCGGGGGGAGCTGGGGCCAACGTCCTGACTTTC. Translation: CASSLSGGAGANVLTF. This sequence joins TRBV6-4 and TRBJ2-6; 7 nucleotides match TRBD2. Trimming removed 6 bases from V and 2 bases from J; junction bases left unmatched: 7. Germline V gene sequence: CDR1 MRHNA, CDR2 SNTAGT. The CDR3 is 16 residues long.

The chain joins TRBV30 to TRBJ1-3, with TRBD1 as a possible D gene (6 bases). The CDR3 is 14 amino acids. The V end lost 5 bases, the J end lost 2 bases, and 13 bases lay between the germline ends. Germline-derived CDR1 and CDR2 are GTSNPN and SVGIG (reference sequence). Here the CDR3 DNA reads TGTGCCTGGGCCTCGTGGGACACTGGAAACACCATATATTTT. This codes for CAWASWDTGNTIYF.

V usage is TRBV6-4 and J usage is TRBJ2-1; no reliable D call. V lost 6 bases, J lost 4 bases, and 16 bases lay in between. The CDR3 loop spans 15 amino acids. Germline lookup yields CDR1 MRHNA and CDR2 SNTAGT. CDR3 sequence (DNA): TGTGCCAGCAGCCGCGACCTGAGCGAGTACAATGAGCAGTTCTTC. Translating it yields CASSRDLSEYNEQFF.

This chain connects TRBV5-1 to TRBJ2-7, with a possible D match to TRBD1 (6 bases). With 4 bases removed from V and 4 bases from J, the gap between germline ends came to 15 bases. The CDR3 runs 14 residues. The germline V gene encodes CDR1 SGHRS and CDR2 YFSETQ. The CDR3 loop reads CASSDRPSGYEQYF. The CDR3 nucleotides read TGCGCCAGCAGCGACAGGCCTTCGGGATACGAGCAGTACTTC.

This clone was counted between two and nine times. This chain joins TRBV5-4 and TRBJ2-5; 9 nucleotides align to TRBD2. The DNA end lines up better with TRBJ2-7; the J call may be wrong. This CDR3 region has 15 residues. Germline V gives CDR1 SGHNT, CDR2 YYREEE (reference sequence). The CDR3 sequence is CASSPRGGSYYEQYF. For the CDR3, the DNA is TGTGCCAGCAGCCCGCGGGGGGGATCTTACTACGAGCAGTACTTC.

As for this clone: Other DNA sequences within the sample encode an identical CDR3. The chain uses TRBV19 and TRBJ1-2; 9 positions agree with TRBD1. With V trimmed by 4 bases and J by 4 bases, 7 bases remained unmatched. From germline, CDR1 is LNHDA and CDR2 SQIVND (reference sequence). The CDR3 spans 15 residues. CDR3 bases: TGTGCCAGTAGTACCGGACAGGGGATATTCTATGGCTACACCTTC. It codes for CASSTGQGIFYGYTF. The full variable domain, in which reference TRBV19 and TRBJ1-2 provide the parts outside the CDR3, is DGGITQSPKYLFRKEGQNVTLSCEQNLNHDAMYWYRQDPGQGLRLIYYSQIVNDFQKGDIAEGYSVSREKKESFPLTVTSAQKNPTAFYLCASSTGQGIFYGYTFGSGTRLTVV.

V and J are TRBV6-1 and TRBJ2-7, with D unclear. Trimming left V 5 bases short and J 3 bases short, with 5 bases between. Per the germline V gene, CDR1 is MNHNS and CDR2 is SASEGT. The CDR3 runs to 11 residues. CDR3 sequence reads: CASSPSYEQYF. CDR3 sequence (DNA): TGTGCCAGCAGTCCGAGCTACGAGCAGTACTTC.

CDR3 protein: CATDRDGFRNTEAFF. CDR3 DNA sequence: TGTGCCACCGACAGGGATGGTTTTAGGAACACTGAAGCTTTCTTT. The rearrangement uses TRBV6-1 and TRBJ1-1, with 7 bases matching TRBD1. V was pared by 10 bases and J by 1 base, with 12 bases of the junction left unmatched. The germline V gene encodes CDR1 MNHNS and CDR2 SASEGT. This CDR3 region has 15 residues.

The V call is TRBV30, the J call TRBJ2-3; D gene ambiguous. CDR1 GTSNPN and CDR2 SVGIG come from the germline V gene (reference sequence). The CDR3 extends over 11 amino acids. V was clipped by 3 bases and J by 2 bases, with 3 bases between them. CDR3 sequence: CAWSFTDTQYF. In nucleotides, the CDR3 is TGTGCCTGGAGCTTCACAGATACGCAGTATTTT.

This chain connects TRBV9 to TRBJ2-3; possible D gene TRBD2, 5 bases. Germline V lookup: CDR1 SGDLS, CDR2 YYNGEE. V dropped 1 base and J dropped 1 base, with 13 bases sitting between them. The CDR3 loop spans 16 amino acids. CDR3 residues: CASSVIGLRGTDTQYF. In DNA, the CDR3 is TGTGCCAGCAGCGTAATCGGCCTGAGGGGCACAGATACGCAGTATTTT.